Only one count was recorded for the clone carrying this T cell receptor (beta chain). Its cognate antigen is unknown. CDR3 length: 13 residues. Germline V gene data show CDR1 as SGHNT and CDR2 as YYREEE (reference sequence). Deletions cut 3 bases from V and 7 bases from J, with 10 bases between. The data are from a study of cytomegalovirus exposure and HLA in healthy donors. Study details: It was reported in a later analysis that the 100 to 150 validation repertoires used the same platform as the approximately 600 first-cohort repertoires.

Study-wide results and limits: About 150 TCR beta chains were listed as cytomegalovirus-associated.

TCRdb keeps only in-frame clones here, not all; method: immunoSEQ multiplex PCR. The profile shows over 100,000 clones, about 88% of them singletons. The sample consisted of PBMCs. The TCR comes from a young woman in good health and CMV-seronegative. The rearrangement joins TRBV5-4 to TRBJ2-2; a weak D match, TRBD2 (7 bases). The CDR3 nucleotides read TGTGCCAGCAGCTGGGGGGGCCACGGGGAGCTGTTTTTT. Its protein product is CASSWGGHGELFF.